This T cell receptor beta chain appears in the sequencing data of a study of CD8+CD57+ T cells in acquired aplastic anemia (dated 2018 in TCRdb). For context, the study as a whole: On average, sorted CD4+ and CD8+ cells yielded about 3 ug of extracted DNA, with a range of about 0.17 to 27.4 ug. For healthy donor samples, the average read count was around 9.8 million for CD4+ cells and approximately 11 million for CD8+ cells. The paper as a whole reports these results and caveats: No significant difference in CD8+ Simpson's diversity was found between patients and healthy controls (P=0.060). Fewer than 35 CD8+ CDR3 sequences were found to be shared between patients and controls, but these sequences appeared to be highly expressed in patients and within the immunodominant clones of the patients.

V loses 5 bases of germline sequence and J loses 0 bases, and the interval between the two ends is 16 bases. Based on the germline V gene, the CDR1 and CDR2 sequences are SGHTA and FQGTGA. There are 16 amino acids in the CDR3, from cysteine to phenylalanine inclusive. The DNA shown is the 48-base CDR3, in frame from base 1. TCR beta VDJ combination and CDR3 sequence profiling used genomic DNA as the template. An Illumina HiSeq 2000 was used for TCR repertoire sequencing. The original methods were these. TRBV/TRBJ rearrangement plots, CDR3 size and DJ length profiles, and Simpson's diversity index were used to assess repertoires. The immunodominant clone was defined as the most abundant DNA sequence in deep sequencing data. CDR3 amino acid sequences were checked for sharing across subjects and were also compared against the VDJdb database and published repertoires. TCRdb reworked the public reads: Q25 trimming with fastp, MiXCR clone assembly, productive beta chains retained. Each entry merges the rows of one CDR3 protein and shows their most common DNA and genes. The V and J calls and clone size come from TCRdb's table, not from the authors' own analysis. This sample lists about 110,000 distinct CDR3 sequences; about half were detected once. Jointly, the top ten make up 25% to 35% of the sample.

This clonotype was recorded at least ten times. Its cognate antigen has yet to be identified. No much larger clone exists at a distance of one base, and base qualities are not known. In this study, sorted CD4+ and CD8+ T cells from the blood of healthy subjects and of severe aplastic anemia patients had their TCR repertoires deep-sequenced. Ficoll-Paque density gradient centrifugation was used to isolate peripheral blood mononuclear cells. Before DNA was extracted, CD4+ and CD8+ T cells were sorted using either FACS or magnetic beads. The source is a human donor in good health, serving as a control. The sequenced sample consisted of sorted CD4+, CD8+, or CD8+CD57+ T cells (not recorded which) from PBMCs. Recombination joined TRBV7-3 with TRBJ1-2; possibly the D gene is TRBD1, per 5 matching bases. The CDR3 protein sequence reads: CASSEIVQVTNYGYTF. In nucleotides, the sequence is TGTGCCAGCAGCGAGATAGTACAGGTTACTAACTATGGCTACACCTTC.